A selection of T cell receptor beta chains follows, all from one sample in a study of blood T cell repertoires in COVID-19. The method was immunoSEQ multiplex PCR; TCRdb's version includes in-frame clones alone and lacks a portion of them. The profile covers about 200,000 clones, with around 79% appearing a single time and about 13% taken by the ten largest. The sequenced material came from peripheral blood. The receptors originated from a middle-aged man who had recovered from COVID-19. Both conserved end residues are part of each CDR3. D genes are given only for firm matches. Where a row states a size, it is once, few, many or the class of an expanded clone; other rows omit it.

j_call d_call clone_size v_call cdr3_aa cdr3_nt
TRBJ2-7 TRBD1 - TRBV18 CASSPMDRGGEQYF TGTGCCAGCTCACCCATGGACAGGGGCGGCGAGCAGTACTTC
TRBJ2-5 - - TRBV6-5 CASSYSGAGVGETQYF TGTGCCAGCAGTTACTCGGGGGCGGGAGTAGGGGAGACCCAGTACTTC
TRBJ2-7 TRBD2 - TRBV7-2 CASSIGVAGSYEQYF TGTGCCAGCAGCATCGGGGTAGCGGGCTCCTACGAGCAGTACTTC
TRBJ2-1 - once TRBV28 CASSLRYEQFF TGTGCCAGCAGTTTGCGATATGAGCAGTTCTTC
TRBJ2-2 TRBD1 - TRBV5-1 CASSPGTDSRPGELFF TGCGCCAGCAGCCCGGGGACAGACTCCCGTCCCGGGGAGCTGTTTTTT
TRBJ2-3 TRBD1 - TRBV15 CATSRVTGGSTDTQYF TGTGCCACCAGCAGAGTTACAGGGGGCAGCACAGATACGCAGTATTTT
TRBJ2-5 TRBD2 - TRBV6-5 CASSPLAGGQETQYF TGTGCCAGCAGTCCACTAGCGGGGGGCCAAGAGACCCAGTACTTC
TRBJ2-1 TRBD2 - TRBV14 CASSQFYLAGDFDTNEQFF TGTGCCAGCAGCCAATTTTACCTAGCGGGAGATTTTGACACAAATGAGCAGTTCTTC
TRBJ1-1 TRBD1 - TRBV5-1 CASSLGIPGTGNTEAFF TGCGCCAGCAGCTTGGGCATTCCCGGGACAGGGAACACTGAAGCTTTCTTT
TRBJ1-3 - - TRBV14 CASSLMTEFGNTIYF TGTGCCAGCAGCCTAATGACAGAATTTGGAAACACCATATATTTT
TRBJ1-1 TRBD1 - TRBV6-5 CASSWTGGRTEAFF TGTGCCAGCAGTTGGACAGGGGGGCGCACTGAAGCTTTCTTT
TRBJ2-7 - - TRBV7-6 CASSHSQGFHEQYF TGTGCCAGCAGCCACAGCCAGGGTTTCCACGAGCAGTACTTC
TRBJ1-1 - once TRBV3-1/TRBV3-2 CASSHIRGGEGEAFF TGTGCCAGCAGCCACATACGGGGGGGTGAGGGTGAAGCTTTCTTT
TRBJ1-2 TRBD1 - TRBV5-4 CASSQRDRGLGYTF TGTGCCAGCAGCCAAAGGGACAGGGGTTTAGGCTACACCTTC
TRBJ1-4 - - TRBV28 CASSLRQVPYSRVF TGTGCCAGCAGTTTAAGACAGGTCCCCTACTCGCGGGTTTTT
TRBJ1-6 - - TRBV18 CASSRQRAEDNSPLHF TGTGCCAGCTCACGACAGCGGGCAGAAGATAATTCACCCCTCCACTTT
TRBJ1-2 - - TRBV4-1 CASSQVDGHGPRGYTF TGCGCCAGCAGCCAAGTTGACGGACACGGACCCCGTGGCTACACCTTC
TRBJ2-4 - - TRBV19 CASSRQHKNIQYF TGTGCCAGTAGTCGACAGCACAAAAACATTCAGTACTTC
TRBJ2-3 - - TRBV21-1 CASSKAGSGRVRGGTDTQYF TGTGCCAGCAGCAAAGCAGGTAGCGGGAGGGTACGCGGTGGCACAGATACGCAGTATTTT
TRBJ2-3 TRBD2 - TRBV18 CASSRGLADTDTQYF TGTGCCAGCTCACGCGGACTAGCGGACACAGATACGCAGTATTTT
TRBJ1-2 TRBD1 few TRBV27 CASSTDRGSLGYTF TGTGCCAGCAGTACTGACAGGGGCTCCCTTGGCTACACCTTC
TRBJ2-7 - - TRBV19 CASTNRDSPGPYEQYF TGTGCCAGTACCAATCGGGACTCCCCGGGGCCCTACGAGCAGTACTTC
TRBJ1-5 - - TRBV7-6 CASSLTAGSNQPQHF TGTGCCAGCAGCTTGACAGCGGGGAGCAATCAGCCCCAGCATTTT
TRBJ1-6 - - TRBV3-1/TRBV3-2 CASSQGQDNSPLHF TGTGCCAGCAGCCAAGGACAGGATAATTCACCCCTCCACTTT
TRBJ1-2 - - TRBV6-6 CASSYSARNYGYTF TGTGCCAGCAGTTACTCGGCCAGGAACTATGGCTACACCTTC
TRBJ1-2 - - TRBV29-1 CSVRQSAISNYGYTF TGCAGCGTACGACAGAGCGCAATATCTAACTATGGCTACACCTTC
TRBJ2-5 TRBD1 - TRBV28 CASSRTGETQYF TGTGCCAGCAGTCGGACAGGAGAGACCCAGTACTTC
TRBJ2-2 - once TRBV27 CASSLSGLEGGTGELFF TGTGCCAGCAGTTTATCGGGGCTGGAGGGGGGGACCGGGGAGCTGTTTTTT
TRBJ2-7 TRBD1 - TRBV18 CASSSEPPGQKKIAYEQYF TGTGCCAGCTCATCGGAACCTCCGGGACAGAAGAAAATTGCCTACGAGCAGTACTTC
TRBJ1-4 - few TRBV4-2 CASSQDFEGNNEKLFF TGTGCCAGCAGCCAAGATTTCGAGGGTAATAATGAAAAACTGTTTTTT
TRBJ2-3 TRBD1 - TRBV19 CASSKGLGQGSDTQYF TGTGCCAGTAGCAAGGGGTTGGGACAGGGGTCAGATACGCAGTATTTT
TRBJ2-1 TRBD2 - TRBV7-3 CASSIDTSGRYGEQFF TGTGCCAGCAGCATAGATACTAGCGGGAGATACGGTGAGCAGTTCTTC